The clone carrying this T cell receptor (beta chain) was seen only a few times. Unique molecular identifier tags were affixed to discrete cDNA molecules. TCRdb reprocessed the 5' RACE reads with MiXCR, giving one entry per CDR3 protein. Altogether tens of thousands of distinct CDR3 sequences are present, around 16% being singletons, with the ten largest covering 4.1%. The data originate from a study of early T cells in non-severe SARS-CoV-2 infection. V lost 1 base and J 6 bases, leaving 13 bases between the germline ends. Germline CDR1 SGHDT, CDR2 YYEEEE. This CDR3 region has 14 residues. The clonotype comes from an adult who was a healthcare worker with PCR-confirmed SARS-CoV-2 infection or an uninfected control (not recorded which). The source material was whole blood, sampled at baseline. This rearrangement joins TRBV5-6 to TRBJ2-5; a possible D gene is TRBD1 (6 bases). The CDR3 DNA follows: TGTGCCAGCAGCTTGTCACAGGGTGGACAGACCCAGTACTTC. This translates into CASSLSQGGQTQYF.